Below, 18 T cell receptor beta chains from the same sample are listed, as sequenced in a study. Using its own MiXCR run on the RT-PCR reads, TCRdb lists one record per CDR3 protein. The table records about 680,000 distinct CDR3 sequences, approximately 15% of them present only once. Sequences were obtained from memory CD4+ T cells from blood. These receptors all stem from a female donor in good health, serving as a healthy control.

In this sample, this clonotype turned up many times. The chain employs TRBV5-1 and TRBJ1-1; D ambiguous. The V gene lost 0 bases and the J gene lost 1 base, with 7 bases spanning the gap. CDR1 and CDR2 from the germline V gene are SGHRS and YFSETQ. The CDR3 runs to 14 residues. The CDR3 bases are TGCGCCAGCAGCTTGGGACGGTCGAACACTGAAGCTTTCTTT. This gives the protein CASSLGRSNTEAFF. Using reference TRBV5-1 and TRBJ1-1 for the parts outside the CDR3, the full variable domain is KAGVTQTPRYLIKTRGQQVTLSCSPISGHRSVSWYQQTPGQGLQFLFEYFSETQRNKGNFPGRFSGRQFSNSRSEMNVSTLELGDSALYLCASSLGRSNTEAFFGQGTRLTVV.

This clonotype was counted only a few times. The chain employs TRBV27 and TRBJ1-1; D is ambiguous. V was trimmed by 5 bases and J by 4 bases, leaving 11 bases between them. The CDR3 has 13 residues. CDR1 and CDR2 from the germline V gene are MNHEY and SMNVEV (reference sequence). The CDR3 here is CASSPSISTEAFF. The CDR3 nucleotides read TGTGCCAGCAGTCCATCAATTAGCACTGAAGCTTTCTTT.

The gene calls are TRBV20-1 and TRBJ1-4; D is undetermined. The V end was cut by 6 bases, the J end by 6 bases, with 8 bases between. The CDR3 length is 11 residues. The germline V gene encodes CDR1 DFQATT and CDR2 SNEGSKA (reference sequence). The CDR3 reads CSARGDEKLFF. Here the CDR3 DNA reads TGCAGTGCCCGAGGCGATGAAAAACTGTTTTTT.

This rearrangement joins TRBV11-2 to TRBJ2-3; D might be TRBD1 (6 bases). This CDR3 has 13 amino acids. The V gene's germline CDR1 is SGHAT and CDR2 FQNNGV. Trimming took 4 bases from V and 5 from J, leaving 10 bases between them. The CDR3 is CASSSGQRDTQYF. In nucleotides, the CDR3 is TGTGCCAGCAGCTCTGGACAGAGAGATACGCAGTATTTT.

This clonotype was seen repeatedly, ten times or more. V is TRBV6-6 and J is TRBJ2-3; D might be TRBD2 (6 bases). The V gene lost 5 bases and the J gene lost 2 bases, with 11 bases spanning the gap. Germline loops: CDR1 MNHNY, CDR2 SVGAGI (reference sequence). This CDR3 spans 14 amino acids. The CDR3 reads CASSPIADTDTQYF. The DNA of the CDR3 is TGTGCCAGCAGTCCGATAGCGGACACAGATACGCAGTATTTT.

The chain combines TRBV6-2 or TRBV6-3 with TRBJ2-1; TRBD2 is a possible D gene (6 bases). Trimming took off 1 base at V and 8 bases at J, with 12 bases between the two ends. The CDR3 totals 14 residues. Per germline, CDR1 MNHEY and CDR2 SVGEGT. CDR3 residues: CASSYFGGFDEQFF. DNA of the CDR3: TGTGCCAGCAGTTACTTCGGAGGGTTCGATGAGCAGTTCTTC.

This clonotype has at least ten counts. The chain joins TRBV20-1 to TRBJ1-2; no clear D gene. V shed 4 bases and J shed 4 bases, with 13 bases lying between them. Germline CDR1 DFQATT, CDR2 SNEGSKA (reference sequence). The CDR3 covers 13 residues. The CDR3 DNA sequence: TGCAGTGCTACGACGGATTCGGCCTATGGCTACACCTTC. As protein: CSATTDSAYGYTF.

This clonotype occurred a few times. The chain is built from TRBV18 and TRBJ2-2; 14 nucleotides align to TRBD2. The length of the CDR3 is 19 residues. The germline V gene has CDR1 KGHSH and CDR2 LQKENI. V was pared by 0 bases and J by 3 bases, with 6 bases of the junction left unmatched. CDR3 sequence: CASSPPTSGLAGDTGELFF. The CDR3 DNA sequence: TGTGCCAGCTCACCACCGACATCGGGACTAGCGGGAGACACCGGGGAGCTGTTTTTT.

The chain recombines TRBV6-5 with TRBJ2-7, with 10 bases fitting TRBD2. V lost 6 bases to trimming and J lost 2 bases; unmatched junction nucleotides: 4. This CDR3 comprises 14 residues. Germline V gene sequence: CDR1 MNHEY, CDR2 SVGAGI. The CDR3 region is CASRRGLAAYEQYF. CDR3 coding DNA: TGTGCCAGCAGACGTGGACTAGCGGCCTACGAGCAGTACTTC.

The chain joins TRBV6-1 to TRBJ1-1; 9 nucleotides match TRBD1. The length of the CDR3 is 14 residues. CDR1 and CDR2 (germline): MNHNS, SASEGT. V was clipped by 4 bases and J by 4 bases; unmatched bases: 4. The CDR3 nucleotides are TGTGCCAGCAGTGTGGGACAGGGAAGCACTGAAGCTTTCTTT. Translating gives CASSVGQGSTEAFF.

The V call is TRBV20-1, the J call TRBJ2-3; 8 bases are shared with TRBD2. V trimming: 4 bases; J trimming: 6 bases; junction bases outside the gene matches: 9. The CDR3 loop spans 14 amino acids. Germline values: CDR1 DFQATT, CDR2 SNEGSKA (reference sequence). The CDR3 sequence is CSATIAGPWDTQYF. In DNA, the CDR3 is TGCAGTGCTACCATAGCGGGGCCCTGGGATACGCAGTATTTT.

This clonotype was detected a few times. The chain uses TRBV12-3 or TRBV12-4 and TRBJ1-4; possible D gene TRBD1, 6 bases. Trimming took off 5 bases at V and 7 bases at J, with 14 bases between the two ends. This CDR3 region has 14 residues. The CDR3 region is CASSTDGGGEKLFF. CDR3 nucleotide sequence: TGTGCCAGCAGTACTGACGGAGGGGGTGAAAAACTGTTTTTT.

In its sample, this clonotype was seen many times. The chain recombines TRBV6-2 or TRBV6-3 with TRBJ2-3; D is uncertain. The ends were cut back, 2 bases at V and 7 bases at J, with 10 bases in the middle. The CDR3 consists of 13 residues. The V gene's germline CDR1 is MNHEY and CDR2 SVGEGT. CDR3: CASSYGRLHTQYF. In DNA, the CDR3 is TGTGCCAGCAGTTACGGCAGGCTTCATACGCAGTATTTT.

The chain uses TRBV9 and TRBJ1-3; D not certain. V shed 1 base and J shed 0 bases, with 11 bases lying between them. This CDR3 contains 16 residues. The germline V gene has CDR1 SGDLS and CDR2 YYNGEE. Here the CDR3 reads CASSVRASDSGNTIYF. CDR3 in DNA: TGTGCCAGCAGCGTAAGGGCCAGCGACTCTGGAAACACCATATATTTT.

The J gene is TRBJ1-2, the V gene TRBV29-1; D is ambiguous. The germline gives CDR1 SQVTM, CDR2 ANQGSEA. The CDR3 runs to 12 residues. V dropped 3 bases and J dropped 2 bases, with 7 bases sitting between them. The CDR3 reads CSVDGWNYGYTF. The CDR3 nucleotides are TGCAGCGTTGACGGGTGGAACTATGGCTACACCTTC.

This clonotype appeared many times. The CDR3 protein is CASSLGVLASSTDTQYF. In DNA form, the CDR3 reads TGTGCCAGCAGCTTAGGGGTGTTAGCGTCTAGCACAGATACGCAGTATTTT. The chain combines TRBV7-2 with TRBJ2-3, with D perhaps TRBD2 (5 bases). V lost 1 base and J lost 0, with 14 bases in between. The germline gives CDR1 SGHTA, CDR2 FQGNSA. This CDR3 spans 17 amino acids.

The V call is TRBV7-9, the J call TRBJ1-2, with 8 bases fitting TRBD1. Germline V gene lookup returns CDR1 SEHNR and CDR2 FQNEAQ (reference sequence). Losses at the gene ends were 4 bases for V and 2 bases for J; bases not matched to a gene: 6. The CDR3 runs 15 residues. The CDR3 reads CASSSDRGGNYGYTF. CDR3 coding DNA: TGTGCCAGCAGCTCAGACAGGGGAGGGAACTATGGCTACACCTTC.

In its sample, this clonotype was seen many times. The CDR3 nucleotides are TGCGCCAGCAGCCCTGCGGGGGCCTACAATGAGCAGTTCTTC. Its protein is CASSPAGAYNEQFF. The V call is TRBV5-1, the J call TRBJ2-1; 7 nucleotides match TRBD2. Germline trimming cut 4 bases from V and 2 bases from J; bases unmatched to any gene: 3. CDR1 and CDR2 (germline): SGHRS, YFSETQ. The CDR3 runs to 14 residues.